What follows are 20 T cell receptor beta chains derived from one specimen sequenced in a study of T cell responses to AZD1222 COVID-19 vaccine (dated by TCRdb to the early 2020s). The library was obtained by the immunoSEQ multiplex PCR assay. TCRdb's version of the immuneACCESS table is confined to in-frame rearrangements and falls short of the full clone set. An unresolved V gene accounts for under half of the shortfall where checked; the remainder is of unknown origin. Recorded for this sample are about 56,000 clones; 80% to 90% of them occurred a single time. The ten largest clones represent less than 15% of the sample. In light of the paper, this sample's time point label describes: baseline before first vaccination. The sequences come from peripheral blood, collected on day 0 of AZD1222 vaccination. These receptor sequences come from an adult in good health.

The chain carries TRBV19 and TRBJ1-2, with no clear D. The CDR3 has 14 residues. Germline CDR1 and CDR2: LNHDA and SQIVND (reference sequence). The V and J ends lost 5 bases and 6 bases respectively, with 16 bases between them. The CDR3 loop reads CASSSNRPVHGYTF. Here the CDR3 DNA reads TGTGCCAGTAGTTCCAATCGGCCGGTACATGGCTACACCTTC.

The genes are TRBV19 and TRBJ2-3, with unresolved D. V was clipped by 4 bases and J by 1 base, with 9 bases between them. Germline V CDR1 and CDR2: LNHDA, SQIVND (reference sequence). The CDR3 length is 14 residues. CDR3 region: CASSSQLRTDTQYF. The CDR3 DNA sequence: TGTGCCAGTAGTAGCCAACTACGCACAGATACGCAGTATTTT.

This rearrangement joins TRBV18 to TRBJ2-7, with TRBD1 identical over 11 bases. The CDR3 spans 15 residues. Trimming at V came to 5 bases and at J to 3 bases, leaving 6 bases not matched to a gene. Looked up from germline, CDR1 is KGHSH and CDR2 is LQKENI. As DNA, the CDR3 is TGTGCCAGCTCAAGGACGGGACAGGGGGACTACGAGCAGTACTTC. Its translation: CASSRTGQGDYEQYF.

This rearrangement joins TRBV5-4 to TRBJ2-1; TRBD1 agrees at 7 bases. With 5 bases clipped from V and 2 bases from J, the junction kept 7 bases outside the gene matches. CDR1 and CDR2 from the germline V gene are SGHNT and YYREEE (reference sequence). This CDR3 has 15 residues. CDR3 in amino acids: CASSYRGYTYNEQFF. As DNA, the CDR3 is TGTGCCAGCAGTTACAGGGGATACACCTACAATGAGCAGTTCTTC.

Comments on this clone: Germline is not matched at one junction end, which may reflect a read error. The V call is TRBV20-1, the J call TRBJ1-6; TRBD1 agrees at 8 bases. The CDR3 is made up of 10 amino acids. Germline assignment: CDR1 DFQATT and CDR2 SNEGSKA (reference sequence). The CDR3 DNA reads as TGCAGTGTAAGGACAGGGACAGCTGTCTTT. This codes for CSVRTGTAVF.

The rearrangement joins TRBV6-4 to TRBJ1-4, with a possible D match to TRBD1 (6 bases). The CDR3 contains 11 residues. The ends were cut back, 10 bases at V and 11 bases at J, with 14 bases in the middle. Per the germline V gene, CDR1 is MRHNA and CDR2 is SNTAGT. The CDR3 DNA reads as TGTGCCAACAGGGAGTCGAGGAAACTGTTTTTT. Its protein is CANRESRKLFF.

This clone was seen more than once but under ten times. The V and J genes are TRBV4-1 and TRBJ1-6; no clear D gene. The V end lost 1 base, the J end lost 0 bases, and 22 bases lay between the germline ends. Germline CDR1 is MGHRA and CDR2 is YSYEKL. The CDR3 is 21 residues long. The CDR3 DNA follows: TGCGCCAGCAGCCAAGCCTATACCGGGAGAGCCCCTAGCTCCTATAATTCACCCCTCCACTTT. Protein: CASSQAYTGRAPSSYNSPLHF.

The rearrangement uses TRBV6-1 and TRBJ1-5, with a tentative D call TRBD1 (6 bases). V lost 3 bases, J lost 2 bases, and 14 bases lay in between. CDR3 length: 16 residues. Germline V gene sequence: CDR1 MNHNS, CDR2 SASEGT. The CDR3 is CASSEGGGAGNQPQHF. The CDR3 region has the DNA TGTGCCAGCAGTGAGGGGGGGGGCGCGGGCAATCAGCCCCAGCATTTT.

This sequence joins TRBV10-3 and TRBJ1-3; D is undetermined. The CDR3 has 13 amino acids. V lost 6 bases and J lost 0, with 6 bases in between. Germline lookup yields CDR1 ENHRY and CDR2 SYGVKD. Here the CDR3 reads CAISWASGNTIYF. CDR3 coding DNA: TGTGCCATCAGCTGGGCCTCTGGAAACACCATATATTTT.

The rearrangement joins TRBV4-1 to TRBJ2-3; no clear D. Between the trimmed V and J ends, which lost 0 bases and 0 bases, there was a span of 16 bases. The CDR3 length is 18 residues. Germline values: CDR1 MGHRA, CDR2 YSYEKL. CDR3 in amino acids: CASSQDGPPAASTDTQYF. CDR3 DNA sequence: TGCGCCAGCAGCCAAGACGGGCCGCCCGCGGCTAGCACAGATACGCAGTATTTT.

The chain recombines TRBV13 with TRBJ2-1; possible D gene TRBD2, 5 bases. The CDR3 consists of 14 residues. V lost 4 bases, J lost 5 bases, and 12 bases lay in between. Germline values: CDR1 PRHDT, CDR2 FYEKMQ (reference sequence). DNA of the CDR3: TGTGCCAGCAGCTCACTAGGAAAGAACAATGAGCAGTTCTTC. Translating it yields CASSSLGKNNEQFF.

The chain carries TRBV28 and TRBJ1-3, with 8 bases matching TRBD1. In germline, CDR1 is MDHEN, CDR2 SYDVKM. This CDR3 contains 17 residues. V dropped 7 bases and J dropped 3; count of bases not matched to a gene: 14. The CDR3 bases are TGTGCCAGCAACGTCGCAGGGGGCATGGTCGGTGGAAACACCATATATTTT. Its protein product is CASNVAGGMVGGNTIYF.

V and J are TRBV12-3 or TRBV12-4 and TRBJ2-5; D gene unclear. V was pared by 4 bases and J by 5 bases, with 5 bases between. This CDR3 is built from 11 residues. CDR3 amino acids: CASSSMETQYF. In DNA, the CDR3 is TGTGCCAGCAGTTCTATGGAGACCCAGTACTTC.

The gene calls are TRBV5-4 and TRBJ1-2; 9 bases fit TRBD1. The CDR3 totals 15 residues. V lost 1 base, J lost 1 base, and 2 bases stayed unmatched. The germline V gene has CDR1 SGHNT and CDR2 YYREEE (reference sequence). DNA for the CDR3: TGTGCCAGCAGCTTGTCGGGACAGGGTAACTATGGCTACACCTTC. Its protein is CASSLSGQGNYGYTF.

The chain links TRBV7-9 to TRBJ1-4, with TRBD1 matching 8 bases. J gave up 3 bases and V 5 bases, and 5 bases lay outside the gene matches. CDR1 is SEHNR, CDR2 FQNEAQ, per germline (reference sequence). There are 15 residues in the CDR3. The CDR3 DNA reads as TGTGCCAGCAGCCCGGTGACAGGGGCTAATGAAAAACTGTTTTTT. Amino acids: CASSPVTGANEKLFF. Based on the CDR3 plus reference TRBV7-9 and TRBJ1-4, the full variable domain is DTGVSQNPRHKITKRGQNVTFRCDPISEHNRLYWYRQTLGQGPEFLTYFQNEAQLEKSRLLSDRFSAERPKGSFSTLEIQRTEQGDSAMYLCASSPVTGANEKLFFGSGTQLSVL.

This clone is judged medium-sized (0.01 to 0.1%). The rearrangement uses TRBV6-1 and TRBJ2-1; D is ambiguous. The V gene's germline CDR1 is MNHNS and CDR2 SASEGT. V lost 3 bases, J lost 4 bases, and 13 bases lay in between. This CDR3 is built from 15 residues. CDR3 sequence (DNA): TGTGCCAGCAGTGATTCAGGAAGTTCTTACAATGAGCAGTTCTTC. This sequence encodes CASSDSGSSYNEQFF.

V and J are TRBV28 and TRBJ1-6, with no clear D. V lost 6 bases, J lost 0 bases, and 21 bases lay in between. CDR3 length: 19 amino acids. The germline V gene has CDR1 MDHEN and CDR2 SYDVKM. Written as DNA, the CDR3 is TGTGCCAGCAGGCCGGGGTGGGGTCAAAGGAGCTCCTATAATTCACCCCTCCACTTT. This translates into CASRPGWGQRSSYNSPLHF.

The chain combines TRBV1 with TRBJ2-5; the D call of TRBD2 is as the table states it, not checked on the DNA. TRBV1 is a pseudogene locus. The CDR3 extends over 17 amino acids. The chain's CDR3 is CTSSQDTAGGCQETQYF. In DNA form, the CDR3 reads TGCACCAGCAGCCAAGACACAGCGGGGGGATGTCAAGAGACCCAGTACTTC.

The chain joins TRBV27 to TRBJ1-4; TRBD1 aligns across 11 bases. Germline lookup yields CDR1 MNHEY and CDR2 SMNVEV (reference sequence). The length of the CDR3 is 15 residues. With 5 bases clipped from V and 4 bases from J, the junction kept 3 bases outside the gene matches. The CDR3 nucleotides are TGTGCCAGCAGTCGGGACAGGGGGTTTAATGAAAAACTGTTTTTT. Translating it yields CASSRDRGFNEKLFF. Full variable domain (remainder filled in from reference TRBV27 and TRBJ1-4): EAQVTQNPRYLITVTGKKLTVTCSQNMNHEYMSWYRQDPGLGLRQIYYSMNVEVTDKGDVPEGYKVSRKEKRNFPLILESPSPNQTSLYFCASSRDRGFNEKLFFGSGTQLSVL.

The rearrangement links TRBV30 to TRBJ2-3, with a weak D call TRBD2 (6 bases). V shed 4 bases and J shed 0 bases, with 20 bases lying between them. CDR1 GTSNPN and CDR2 SVGIG come from the germline V gene (reference sequence). The length of the CDR3 is 17 residues. CDR3 amino acids: CAWIGLGAGPSTDTQYF. As DNA, the CDR3 is TGTGCCTGGATCGGGCTGGGCGCGGGGCCCAGCACAGATACGCAGTATTTT.